Following are 22 T cell receptor beta chains from one sample sequenced in a study of blood T cell repertoires in COVID-19. Libraries were prepared by immunoSEQ multiplex PCR; TCRdb keeps only in-frame clonotypes and omits some of them. The repertoire holds 270,000 or so clones, with 80% to 90% as singletons. The sequenced material came from PBMCs or T cells enriched from blood (not recorded which). The origin of the receptors is a woman aged 50 to 65 who had been exposed to COVID-19.

The chain's CDR3 is CASSINREGTGELFF. The DNA for the CDR3 is TGTGCCAGTAGTATCAACAGGGAGGGCACCGGGGAGCTGTTTTTT. The chain joins TRBV19 to TRBJ2-2; TRBD2 might be the D (7 bases). CDR3 length: 15 residues. The germline gives CDR1 LNHDA, CDR2 SQIVND (reference sequence). V lost 3 bases, J lost 4 bases, and 12 bases lay in between.

The count of this clone is one. The chain has TRBV11-2 and TRBJ2-1; 12 positions agree with TRBD2. This CDR3 contains 17 residues. V shed 6 bases, J shed 8 bases, and the junction held 14 bases outside the gene matches. Looked up from germline, CDR1 is SGHAT and CDR2 is FQNNGV. In DNA, the CDR3 is TGTGCCAGCAGACGTGCGCCCGGACTAGCGGGGTTCGATGAGCAGTTCTTC. It translates to CASRRAPGLAGFDEQFF.

The rearrangement uses TRBV6-5 and TRBJ2-3, with a weak D call TRBD2 (7 bases). V was shortened by 6 bases and J by 6 bases, with 10 bases between the two germline ends. The V gene's germline CDR1 is MNHEY and CDR2 SVGAGI. This CDR3 is built from 12 residues. CDR3 in DNA: TGTGCCAGCAGGGGGGGGGCGGATACGCAGTATTTT. This translates into CASRGGADTQYF.

This clone was counted only a few times. This chain links TRBV28 with TRBJ2-2; 7 bases map to TRBD1. With 5 bases clipped from V and 3 bases from J, the junction kept 6 bases outside the gene matches. Germline values: CDR1 MDHEN, CDR2 SYDVKM. This CDR3 spans 15 amino acids. The CDR3 loop is CASSRTGPHTGELFF. CDR3 sequence (DNA): TGTGCCAGCAGTAGGACAGGACCTCACACCGGGGAGCTGTTTTTT.

The rearrangement links TRBV19 to TRBJ2-3; 8 nucleotides align to TRBD1. Germline V gene data show CDR1 as LNHDA and CDR2 as SQIVND (reference sequence). The CDR3 has 18 residues. J was trimmed by 1 base and V by 5 bases; bases with no gene match: 14. For the CDR3, the DNA is TGTGCCAGTAGTCTCAGGACAGGGCCCCGGGTGGGCACAGATACGCAGTATTTT. It codes for CASSLRTGPRVGTDTQYF.

V gene TRBV9 combines with J gene TRBJ1-2; weak D call: TRBD1 (5 bases). Trimming took off 7 bases at V and 6 bases at J, with 7 bases between the two ends. This CDR3 has 10 residues. CDR1 and CDR2 from the germline V gene are SGDLS and YYNGEE. The CDR3 bases are TGTGCCAGCTCCAGGGATGGCTACACCTTC. This translates into CASSRDGYTF.

The rearrangement uses TRBV7-9 and TRBJ2-1, with D unclear. Germline lookup yields CDR1 SEHNR and CDR2 FQNEAQ (reference sequence). CDR3 length: 13 residues. V was cut by 2 bases and J by 9 bases, with 11 bases left in between. The CDR3 sequence: CASSLILRSEQFF. In DNA, the CDR3 is TGTGCCAGCAGCTTAATACTACGTAGTGAGCAGTTCTTC.

CDR3 amino acids: CATQRGGAYVEQFF. CDR3 DNA: TGTGCCACCCAGCGCGGGGGGGCCTACGTGGAGCAGTTCTTC. The chain links TRBV2 to TRBJ2-1, with 9 bases identical to TRBD2. The germline V gene has CDR1 SNHLY and CDR2 FYNNEI. This CDR3 is 14 amino acids long. J was trimmed by 10 bases and V by 10 bases; bases with no gene match: 14.

The CDR3 nucleotides read TGCAGTGCTAGTAGAGGGCCAGTCGATCAGCCCCAGCATTTT. Residues: CSASRGPVDQPQHF. The chain is built from TRBV20-1 and TRBJ1-5; D is unclear. The length of the CDR3 is 14 residues. From germline, CDR1 is DFQATT and CDR2 SNEGSKA (reference sequence). V was cut by 3 bases and J by 5 bases, with 14 bases left in between.

The V and J genes are TRBV2 and TRBJ2-5, with 7 bases identical to TRBD2. The V gene's germline CDR1 is SNHLY and CDR2 FYNNEI. V was pared by 5 bases and J by 3 bases, with 6 bases of the junction left unmatched. This CDR3 region has 14 residues. CDR3 nucleotide sequence: TGTGCCAGCAGTTGGGACTACCACGAAGAGACCCAGTACTTC. This encodes CASSWDYHEETQYF.

The chain uses TRBV5-1 and TRBJ2-1; D is undetermined. This CDR3 has 16 amino acids. The ends were cut back, 0 bases at V and 0 bases at J, with 10 bases in the middle. CDR1 and CDR2 (germline): SGHRS, YFSETQ. In DNA, the CDR3 is TGCGCCAGCAGCTTGGTTTCGCGGAGCTCCTACAATGAGCAGTTCTTC. Encoded protein: CASSLVSRSSYNEQFF.

The chain links TRBV7-9 to TRBJ2-1, with a possible D match to TRBD2 (5 bases). The CDR3 consists of 12 residues. With 5 bases removed from V and 9 bases from J, the gap between germline ends came to 11 bases. CDR1 and CDR2 (germline): SEHNR, FQNEAQ (reference sequence). The CDR3: CASSARDPEQFF. The CDR3 DNA reads TGTGCCAGCAGCGCCCGGGATCCTGAGCAGTTCTTC.

The chain carries TRBV6-5 and TRBJ1-1; unclear D gene. This CDR3 contains 14 residues. In germline, CDR1 is MNHEY, CDR2 SVGAGI. The V and J ends lost 6 bases and 0 bases respectively, with 11 bases between them. The CDR3 DNA reads TGTGCCAGCAGCAACAGACAAATGAACACTGAAGCTTTCTTT. As protein: CASSNRQMNTEAFF.

The J gene is TRBJ1-3, the V gene TRBV2; TRBD1 is a possible D gene (5 bases). Trimming cost V 2 bases and J 3 bases, with 14 bases left between them. This CDR3 region has 16 residues. CDR1 SNHLY and CDR2 FYNNEI come from the germline V gene. The CDR3 DNA reads as TGTGCCAGCAGTGAATGGACCGGGGGTAGTGGAAACACCATATATTTT. The encoded protein is CASSEWTGGSGNTIYF.

The V and J genes are TRBV19 and TRBJ1-5; D ambiguous. Germline values: CDR1 LNHDA, CDR2 SQIVND (reference sequence). CDR3 size: 12 residues. V shed 7 bases and J shed 8 bases, with 12 bases lying between them. The CDR3 sequence is CASKDKNKPQHF. DNA of the CDR3: TGTGCCAGTAAAGACAAGAACAAGCCCCAGCATTTT.

This rearrangement joins TRBV3-1 (or the pseudogene TRBV3-2) to TRBJ1-6, with 8 bases lining up with TRBD1. Losses at the gene ends were 2 bases for V and 9 bases for J; bases not matched to a gene: 6. Per germline, CDR1 LGHDT and CDR2 YNNKEL (reference sequence). This CDR3 has 15 amino acids. The CDR3 is CASSQRTGRGSPLHF. The DNA for the CDR3 is TGTGCCAGCAGCCAAAGGACAGGGAGAGGTTCACCCCTCCACTTT.

This chain joins TRBV12-5 and TRBJ1-3; 8 nucleotides agree with TRBD1. The CDR3 has 15 amino acids. V shed 8 bases, J shed 0 bases, and the junction held 6 bases outside the gene matches. CDR1 is LGHNT and CDR2 is FRNRAP in the germline V gene. CDR3 loop: CASNSGTGSGNTIYF. The CDR3 DNA reads as TGTGCTAGTAACTCGGGGACAGGCTCTGGAAACACCATATATTTT.

J is TRBJ1-1 and V is TRBV11-3; D uncertain. V was pared by 3 bases and J by 1 base, with 6 bases between. Germline-derived CDR1 and CDR2 are SGHNT and YENEEA. The CDR3 extends over 13 amino acids. The CDR3 DNA sequence: TGTGCCAGCAGCTTTGAGAAGAACACTGAAGCTTTCTTT. It codes for CASSFEKNTEAFF.

V gene TRBV5-1 combines with J gene TRBJ2-7, with D maybe TRBD1 (5 bases). Trimming removed 0 bases at V and 3 bases at J, with 16 bases between. In germline, CDR1 is SGHRS, CDR2 YFSETQ. This CDR3 region has 16 residues. Here the CDR3 reads CASSLDLDSFGYEQYF. The CDR3 coding sequence is TGCGCCAGCAGCTTGGACCTTGACAGTTTCGGCTACGAGCAGTACTTC.

This rearrangement joins TRBV18 to TRBJ1-2; 9 bases map to TRBD1. The V segment lost 2 bases and the J segment 6 bases; nucleotides outside the gene matches: 4. Germline V CDR1 and CDR2: KGHSH, LQKENI. CDR3 length: 14 amino acids. CDR3 nucleotide sequence: TGTGCCAGCTCACCAAAAAGGACAGGGGATGGCTACACCTTC. As protein: CASSPKRTGDGYTF. Drawing the rest from reference TRBV18 and TRBJ1-2, the complete variable domain is NAGVMQNPRHLVRRRGQEARLRCSPMKGHSHVYWYRQLPEEGLKFMVYLQKENIIDESGMPKERFSAEFPKEGPSILRIQQVVRGDSAAYFCASSPKRTGDGYTFGSGTRLTVV.

The chain carries TRBV12-5 and TRBJ1-5, with a weak D call TRBD1 (5 bases). Germline-derived CDR1 and CDR2 are LGHNT and FRNRAP. Trimming removed 2 bases from V and 5 bases from J, with 16 bases in between. The CDR3 contains 16 residues. CDR3 amino acids: CASGLQGGRVDQPQHF. The CDR3 DNA reads as TGTGCTAGTGGTTTGCAGGGAGGCCGGGTGGATCAGCCCCAGCATTTT.

CDR3 loop: CASSPRGNTEAFF. CDR3 in DNA: TGTGCCAGCAGCCCGCGGGGGAACACTGAAGCTTTCTTT. This sequence joins TRBV7-8 and TRBJ1-1; D is undetermined. CDR1 and CDR2 from the germline V gene are SGHVS and FQNEAQ. This CDR3 is built from 13 residues. Trimming removed 5 bases from V and 1 base from J, with 8 bases in between.